Listed below are T cell receptor beta chains from one sample, sequenced in a study of blood T cell repertoires in COVID-19. TCRdb's copy holds only in-frame clones and misses some; the assay was immunoSEQ multiplex PCR. The sample yields about 120,000 clones, around 76% seen once. The specimen sequenced was peripheral blood. The receptors stem from a man in his 70s with acute or convalescent COVID-19. The CDR3 runs from the conserved cysteine through the conserved F or W. Fields, in order: V gene, clone size, J gene, D gene, CDR3 DNA, CDR3 protein. D genes are given only for firm matches. Not every row has a clone size; where given, it reads once, few, many or a size class.

v_gene: TRBV12-3/TRBV12-4; abundance: -; j_gene: TRBJ2-2; d_gene: -; CDR3nt: TGTGCCAGCAATCCCCCCGGTACCGGGGAGCTGTTTTTT; CDR3aa: CASNPPGTGELFF
v_gene: TRBV30; abundance: -; j_gene: TRBJ1-1; d_gene: -; CDR3nt: TGTGCCTGGAGTGTCCGGGACACTGAAGCTTTCTTT; CDR3aa: CAWSVRDTEAFF
v_gene: TRBV5-6; abundance: few; j_gene: TRBJ1-6; d_gene: TRBD1; CDR3nt: TGTGCCAGCAGGCTGGGACAGTATAATTCACCCCTCCACTTT; CDR3aa: CASRLGQYNSPLHF
v_gene: TRBV5-5; abundance: -; j_gene: TRBJ2-7; d_gene: -; CDR3nt: TGTGCCAGCACCCAGGGGAGAGCCTACGAGCAGTACTTC; CDR3aa: CASTQGRAYEQYF
v_gene: TRBV19; abundance: -; j_gene: TRBJ2-4; d_gene: TRBD1; CDR3nt: TGTGCCAGTAGTCAGGGGGCTCTGCCCAAAAACATTCAGTACTTC; CDR3aa: CASSQGALPKNIQYF
v_gene: TRBV14; abundance: few; j_gene: TRBJ1-5; d_gene: -; CDR3nt: TGTGCCAGCAGCCGGGCGGGGCAGCCCCAGCATTTT; CDR3aa: CASSRAGQPQHF
v_gene: TRBV7-9; abundance: -; j_gene: TRBJ1-6; d_gene: TRBD1; CDR3nt: TGTGCCAGCGGGCGGACAGGCGGGAATTCACCCCTCCACTTT; CDR3aa: CASGRTGGNSPLHF
v_gene: TRBV6-5; abundance: -; j_gene: TRBJ1-2; d_gene: TRBD1; CDR3nt: TGTGCAGTAGCACTGACAGGGGGTGGCTACACCTTC; CDR3aa: CAVALTGGGYTF
v_gene: TRBV5-1; abundance: -; j_gene: TRBJ2-7; d_gene: TRBD2; CDR3nt: TGCGCCAGCGGCCCTAGCGGGGGATCTTACGAGCAGTACTTC; CDR3aa: CASGPSGGSYEQYF
v_gene: TRBV5-4; abundance: -; j_gene: TRBJ1-2; d_gene: -; CDR3nt: TGTGCCAGCAGCCCGGACATGCGCTATGGCTACACCTTC; CDR3aa: CASSPDMRYGYTF
v_gene: TRBV14; abundance: -; j_gene: TRBJ1-2; d_gene: -; CDR3nt: TGTGCCAGCAGCCAAGCCGCTGGGGGGGATGGCTACACCTTC; CDR3aa: CASSQAAGGDGYTF
v_gene: TRBV2; abundance: -; j_gene: TRBJ1-1; d_gene: -; CDR3nt: TGTGCCAGCAAGGAGTGGGATGGGAGAACGAACACTGAAGCTTTCTTT; CDR3aa: CASKEWDGRTNTEAFF
v_gene: TRBV28; abundance: -; j_gene: TRBJ1-1; d_gene: TRBD1; CDR3nt: TGTGCCAGCAGTTTTGATTGGACAGGGAGGGACACTGAAGCTTTCTTT; CDR3aa: CASSFDWTGRDTEAFF
v_gene: TRBV5-4; abundance: -; j_gene: TRBJ1-6; d_gene: TRBD1; CDR3nt: TGTGCCAGCAGCGGGGACAGCAACTATTCACCCCTCCACTTT; CDR3aa: CASSGDSNYSPLHF
v_gene: TRBV5-1; abundance: -; j_gene: TRBJ2-7; d_gene: -; CDR3nt: TGCGCCAGCAGCCACGGACAAGAGCAGTACTTC; CDR3aa: CASSHGQEQYF
v_gene: TRBV11-2; abundance: few; j_gene: TRBJ1-1; d_gene: -; CDR3nt: TGTGCCAGCAGCCCGTTTACAGGCAGGGTCATGAACACTGAAGCTTTCTTT; CDR3aa: CASSPFTGRVMNTEAFF
v_gene: TRBV5-1; abundance: -; j_gene: TRBJ2-4; d_gene: TRBD1; CDR3nt: TGCGCCAGCAGCTTGCTTGGGGACAGGCGTCAGTACTTC; CDR3aa: CASSLLGDRRQYF
v_gene: TRBV3-1/TRBV3-2; abundance: -; j_gene: TRBJ2-7; d_gene: -; CDR3nt: TGTGCCAGCAGCCAAGCCGGGTTTCACAACGAGCAGTACTTC; CDR3aa: CASSQAGFHNEQYF
v_gene: TRBV12-3/TRBV12-4; abundance: -; j_gene: TRBJ1-2; d_gene: -; CDR3nt: TGTGCCAGCAGTGCACAGGGAAACTATGGCTACACCTTC; CDR3aa: CASSAQGNYGYTF
v_gene: TRBV4-1; abundance: -; j_gene: TRBJ1-2; d_gene: TRBD1; CDR3nt: TGCGCCAGCAGCCTAACGCAGGGGACAGTATACTATGGCTACACCTTC; CDR3aa: CASSLTQGTVYYGYTF
v_gene: TRBV4-2; abundance: -; j_gene: TRBJ1-1; d_gene: TRBD1; CDR3nt: TGTGCCAGCAGCCAAGGTTGGGACAGTGAAGCTTTCTTT; CDR3aa: CASSQGWDSEAFF
v_gene: TRBV27; abundance: -; j_gene: TRBJ2-7; d_gene: -; CDR3nt: TGTGCCAGCAGTTATAGCTTTTCCTACGAGCAGTACTTC; CDR3aa: CASSYSFSYEQYF
v_gene: TRBV12-3/TRBV12-4; abundance: -; j_gene: TRBJ2-2; d_gene: -; CDR3nt: TGTGCAACTGAGCCCCCCACCGGGGAGCTGTTTTTT; CDR3aa: CATEPPTGELFF
v_gene: TRBV11-2; abundance: -; j_gene: TRBJ2-3; d_gene: TRBD1; CDR3nt: TGTGCCAGCAGCTTAGCGGGACAGGGGATAACGCAGTATTTT; CDR3aa: CASSLAGQGITQYF
v_gene: TRBV11-2; abundance: -; j_gene: TRBJ2-3; d_gene: TRBD2; CDR3nt: TGTGCCAGCAGCCTCCCCGGGACTAGTTCCCCTCGCACAGATACGCAGTATTTT; CDR3aa: CASSLPGTSSPRTDTQYF
v_gene: TRBV3-1/TRBV3-2; abundance: -; j_gene: TRBJ1-2; d_gene: -; CDR3nt: TGTGCCAGCAGCCCTACCTCGGCTAACCAGGGAGGCTACACCTTC; CDR3aa: CASSPTSANQGGYTF
v_gene: TRBV6-6; abundance: once; j_gene: TRBJ1-1; d_gene: -; CDR3nt: TGTGCCAGCAGTTACGGCGGGGACACTGAAGCTTTCTTT; CDR3aa: CASSYGGDTEAFF
v_gene: TRBV3-1/TRBV3-2; abundance: -; j_gene: TRBJ1-2; d_gene: -; CDR3nt: TGTGCCAGCAGCCAAGTCGGGGGAAACTATGGCTACACCTTC; CDR3aa: CASSQVGGNYGYTF
v_gene: TRBV29-1; abundance: -; j_gene: TRBJ2-1; d_gene: TRBD2; CDR3nt: TGCAGCGTTGCCCTAGCGGGACTCTACAATGAGCAGTTCTTC; CDR3aa: CSVALAGLYNEQFF
v_gene: TRBV23-1; abundance: -; j_gene: TRBJ2-5; d_gene: -; CDR3nt: TGCGCCAGCAGTCCCCGCCCCGGGGGAGAGACCCAGTACTTC; CDR3aa: CASSPRPGGETQYF
v_gene: TRBV4-3; abundance: -; j_gene: TRBJ2-1; d_gene: TRBD1; CDR3nt: TGCGCCAGCAGCCAAGATTTTGGGACAGCCAATGAGCAGTTCTTC; CDR3aa: CASSQDFGTANEQFF
v_gene: TRBV7-2; abundance: -; j_gene: TRBJ1-2; d_gene: TRBD1; CDR3nt: TGTGCCAGCAGCCCAGGGACAGGGGCAAGAGGCTACACCTTC; CDR3aa: CASSPGTGARGYTF
v_gene: TRBV18; abundance: many; j_gene: TRBJ2-3; d_gene: -; CDR3nt: TGTGCCAGCTCACCCACCTTTTCGTTAAGGGGAACTAGCACAGATACGCAGTATTTT; CDR3aa: CASSPTFSLRGTSTDTQYF
v_gene: TRBV2; abundance: -; j_gene: TRBJ1-4; d_gene: -; CDR3nt: TGTGCCAGCATTACAGGGTCCAATGGAGAACTGTTTTTT; CDR3aa: CASITGSNGELFF
v_gene: TRBV7-2; abundance: few; j_gene: TRBJ2-1; d_gene: TRBD2; CDR3nt: TGTGCCAGCAGCGCGACTAGCGGGGGCAGCTCCTACAATGAGCAGTTCTTC; CDR3aa: CASSATSGGSSYNEQFF
v_gene: TRBV7-2; abundance: -; j_gene: TRBJ1-2; d_gene: TRBD1; CDR3nt: TGTGCCAGCACTCGGACAGGGGGGGACCTTGGCTACACCTTC; CDR3aa: CASTRTGGDLGYTF
v_gene: TRBV11-3; abundance: -; j_gene: TRBJ1-2; d_gene: -; CDR3nt: TGTGCCAGCAGCGCCAGCGTCAGGGGAGAGGAGGGCTACACCTTC; CDR3aa: CASSASVRGEEGYTF
v_gene: TRBV3-1/TRBV3-2; abundance: -; j_gene: TRBJ2-5; d_gene: TRBD2; CDR3nt: TGTGCCAGCAGCCAAGCAGAACTAGCGGGTTTTCGAGAGACCCAGTACTTC; CDR3aa: CASSQAELAGFRETQYF
v_gene: TRBV7-9; abundance: -; j_gene: TRBJ1-6; d_gene: TRBD1; CDR3nt: TGTGCCAGCAGCTTAAGGGGCCGGGACAGGGGATATTCACCCCTCCACTTT; CDR3aa: CASSLRGRDRGYSPLHF
v_gene: TRBV19; abundance: few; j_gene: TRBJ1-4; d_gene: TRBD1; CDR3nt: TGTGCCAGTAGTCCCGGGACAGCAACTAATGAAAAACTGTTTTTT; CDR3aa: CASSPGTATNEKLFF
v_gene: TRBV18; abundance: -; j_gene: TRBJ1-6; d_gene: TRBD1; CDR3nt: TGTGCCAGCTCACCAGGACAGGGGCTAAATTCACCCCTCCACTTT; CDR3aa: CASSPGQGLNSPLHF
v_gene: TRBV11-3; abundance: -; j_gene: TRBJ1-2; d_gene: TRBD1; CDR3nt: TGTGCCAGCAGCAAAGACAGGGGCTATGGCTACACCTTC; CDR3aa: CASSKDRGYGYTF
v_gene: TRBV12-5; abundance: -; j_gene: TRBJ1-2; d_gene: -; CDR3nt: TGTGCTAGTGGTTTGGTTACAGGCTACACCTTC; CDR3aa: CASGLVTGYTF
v_gene: TRBV15; abundance: -; j_gene: TRBJ1-1; d_gene: TRBD1; CDR3nt: TGTGCCACCAGCAGAGATAGGACAGGGGGCTATACTGAAGCTTTCTTT; CDR3aa: CATSRDRTGGYTEAFF
v_gene: TRBV3-1/TRBV3-2; abundance: -; j_gene: TRBJ1-1; d_gene: TRBD1; CDR3nt: TGTGCCAGCAGCCCTTGGGACAGAGCGAACACTGAAGCTTTCTTT; CDR3aa: CASSPWDRANTEAFF
v_gene: TRBV7-9; abundance: -; j_gene: TRBJ2-5; d_gene: -; CDR3nt: TGTGCCAGCAGCTTAGCGGTTAGCGAAAAGTACTTC; CDR3aa: CASSLAVSEKYF
v_gene: TRBV5-1; abundance: once; j_gene: TRBJ2-2; d_gene: TRBD1; CDR3nt: TGCGCCAGCAGCTTGATAGGACAGGGCGATTCCGGGGAGCTGTTTTTT; CDR3aa: CASSLIGQGDSGELFF
v_gene: TRBV4-3; abundance: -; j_gene: TRBJ2-2; d_gene: TRBD2; CDR3nt: TGCGCCAGCAGCCAAGGCCTAGCGGGCTTGCCCGGGGAGCTGTTTTTT; CDR3aa: CASSQGLAGLPGELFF
v_gene: TRBV18; abundance: -; j_gene: TRBJ1-2; d_gene: TRBD1; CDR3nt: TGTGCCAGCTCCAGGGGACAGGGGGACGGCTACACCTTC; CDR3aa: CASSRGQGDGYTF
v_gene: TRBV14; abundance: -; j_gene: TRBJ2-1; d_gene: -; CDR3nt: TGTGCCAGCAGCCATCAACCCACAGGGCTCCCTTACAATGAGCAGTTCTTC; CDR3aa: CASSHQPTGLPYNEQFF
v_gene: TRBV3-1/TRBV3-2; abundance: -; j_gene: TRBJ1-2; d_gene: -; CDR3nt: TGTGCCAGCAGCCAAGGTAGCACTAACTATGGCTACACCTTC; CDR3aa: CASSQGSTNYGYTF
v_gene: TRBV5-4; abundance: -; j_gene: TRBJ1-2; d_gene: TRBD1; CDR3nt: TGTGCCAGCAGCACCCGACAGGGGATCTATGGCTACACCTTC; CDR3aa: CASSTRQGIYGYTF